This TCR beta chain came from a study of cytomegalovirus exposure and HLA in healthy donors. Across the whole study: Assignment to the Caucasian-associated ancestry cluster applied to roughly 80% of the approximately 380 genotyped donors.

Notes on the study in general: Later analysis indicated greater clonal expansion among HLA-associated TCR beta chains than among equally common other chains. Productive rates of about 90% or about 30% were seen for most TCR beta V segments in an earlier analysis. Likely technical artifact: a cluster of highly shared sequence variants.

Germline assignment: CDR1 LGHNA and CDR2 YNFKEQ. The CDR3 runs to 15 residues. The V segment lost 1 base and the J segment 2 bases; nucleotides outside the gene matches: 3. A word on this clone: The antigen is undetermined.

The primer mix had 60 Vbeta and 13 Jbeta primers. Some clones are missing from TCRdb's copy, which holds only in-frame ones; the method was immunoSEQ multiplex PCR. The profile covers about 160,000 clones, with 65% to 85% appearing a single time and 2.5% to 3.5% taken by the ten largest. This sequence joins TRBV4-2 and TRBJ2-3, with 7 bases fitting TRBD2. The receptor was isolated from a woman between 45 and 65 years old in good health and CMV-seropositive. Sequencing used PBMCs. The CDR3 region has the DNA TGTGCCAGCAGCCAAGCGGGGGGTCCCACAGATACGCAGTATTTT. The encoded protein is CASSQAGGPTDTQYF.